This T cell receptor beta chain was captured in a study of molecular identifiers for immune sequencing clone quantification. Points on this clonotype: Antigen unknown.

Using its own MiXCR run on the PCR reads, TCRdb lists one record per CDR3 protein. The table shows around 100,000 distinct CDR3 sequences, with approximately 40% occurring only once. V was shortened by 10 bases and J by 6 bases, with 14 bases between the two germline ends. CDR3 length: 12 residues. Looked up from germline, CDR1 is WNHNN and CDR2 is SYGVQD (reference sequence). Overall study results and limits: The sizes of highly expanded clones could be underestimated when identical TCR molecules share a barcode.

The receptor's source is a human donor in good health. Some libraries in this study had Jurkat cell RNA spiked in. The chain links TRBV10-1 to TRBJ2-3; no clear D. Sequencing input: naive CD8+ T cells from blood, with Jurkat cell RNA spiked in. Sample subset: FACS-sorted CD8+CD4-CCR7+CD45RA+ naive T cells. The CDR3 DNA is TGCGCCAAACCGCCCCTGGAGGATACGCAGTATTTT. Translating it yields CAKPPLEDTQYF.